What follows are 2 T cell receptor beta chains derived from one specimen sequenced in a study of T cells in Graves' hyperthyroidism and ophthalmopathy (dated by TCRdb to the late 2010s). Receptors were amplified or captured by multiplex PCR. TCRdb names Illumina HiSeq 2000 as the instrument used. The TCR beta CDR3 regions were amplified from the RNA transcripts. A first-round RT-PCR of the TCR CDR3 used the HTBI primer set with the Qiagen OneStep RT-PCR kit. In-frame beta chains were kept once TCRdb had trimmed the public reads at Q25 with fastp and called clones with MiXCR. Rows merge per CDR3 protein into single entries with the most common DNA and genes. The sample table contains 350,000 to 400,000 distinct CDR3 sequences; only one count was recorded for about 15% of them. The top ten clonotypes cover about 33% of the sample. Sequencing was done on a sample of blood. The origin of the receptors is a woman in her twenties or thirties with Graves' hyperthyroidism.

This clonotype appeared many times. The chain recombines TRBV20-1 with TRBJ2-7, with unresolved D. Trimming pared 0 bases from V and 0 bases from J, leaving 9 bases between. There are 14 residues in the CDR3. The germline V gene encodes CDR1 DFQATT and CDR2 SNEGSKA (reference sequence). Written as DNA, the CDR3 is TGCAGTGCTAGAGATCGTGACGGCTCCTACGAGCAGTACTTC. Its protein product is CSARDRDGSYEQYF.

This clonotype was recorded many times. The V gene is TRBV20-1, the J gene TRBJ2-1; 8 bases match TRBD2. CDR1 is DFQATT and CDR2 is SNEGSKA in the germline V gene (reference sequence). The CDR3 loop spans 15 amino acids. The junction had 8 bases not matched to a gene; V was cut back by 3 bases and J by 4 bases. CDR3 region: CSASTPQRGYNEQFF. DNA for the CDR3: TGCAGTGCTAGTACCCCCCAGCGGGGGTACAATGAGCAGTTCTTC.